The text below deals with one TCR beta chain. The antigen is not known. Trimming left V 3 bases short and J 3 bases short, with 5 bases between. Germline V gene data show CDR1 as DFQATT and CDR2 as SNEGSKA (reference sequence). The CDR3 has 12 residues. The sample originates from a study of Ad26.COV2.S vaccination and SARS-CoV-2 variants. Findings of the study overall: Substantial post-vaccination breadth of spike-specific CD8+ and CD4+ T cell responses was reported. Whether participants received vaccine or placebo, their non-spike TCR breadth was similar. Total T cell responses, in the TCR breadth and depth analyses, may have been underestimated. Individuals receiving vaccine had higher spike-specific TCR breadth than placebo recipients did.

The assay was immunoSEQ multiplex PCR, and TCRdb's table has in-frame clones only and misses some. The table shows tens of thousands of clones, with roughly 84% occurring only once. The V and J genes are TRBV20-1 and TRBJ1-4; D remains ambiguous. The receptor's source is a human donor who had recovered from COVID-19. The sample was peripheral blood, taken after recovery from COVID-19. The DNA for the CDR3 is TGCAGTGCTAGTAGGCCTAATGAAAAACTGTTTTTT. The encoded protein is CSASRPNEKLFF.